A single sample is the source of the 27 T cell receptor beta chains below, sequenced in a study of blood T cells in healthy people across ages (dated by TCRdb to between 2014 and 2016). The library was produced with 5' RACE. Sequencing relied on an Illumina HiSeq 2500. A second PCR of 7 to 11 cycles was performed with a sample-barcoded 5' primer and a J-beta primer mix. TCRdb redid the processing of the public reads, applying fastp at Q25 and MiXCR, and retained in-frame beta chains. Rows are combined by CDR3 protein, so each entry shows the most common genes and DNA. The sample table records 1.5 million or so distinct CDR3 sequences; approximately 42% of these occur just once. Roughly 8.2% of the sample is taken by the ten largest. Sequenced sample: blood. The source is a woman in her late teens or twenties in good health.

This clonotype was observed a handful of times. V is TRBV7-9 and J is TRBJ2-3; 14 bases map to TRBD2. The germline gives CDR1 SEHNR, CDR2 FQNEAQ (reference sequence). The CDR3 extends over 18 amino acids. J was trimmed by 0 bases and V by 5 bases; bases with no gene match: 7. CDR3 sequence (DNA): TGTGCCAGCAGCAGGGGACTAGCGGGGGCCCCTAGCACAGATACGCAGTATTTT. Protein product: CASSRGLAGAPSTDTQYF.

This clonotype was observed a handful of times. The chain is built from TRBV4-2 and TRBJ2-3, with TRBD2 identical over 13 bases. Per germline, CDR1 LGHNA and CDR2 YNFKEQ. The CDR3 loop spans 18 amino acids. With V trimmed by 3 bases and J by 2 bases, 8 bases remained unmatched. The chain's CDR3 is CASSQTLLAGGDTDTQYF. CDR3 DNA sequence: TGTGCCAGCAGCCAGACTTTACTAGCGGGGGGGGACACAGATACGCAGTATTTT.

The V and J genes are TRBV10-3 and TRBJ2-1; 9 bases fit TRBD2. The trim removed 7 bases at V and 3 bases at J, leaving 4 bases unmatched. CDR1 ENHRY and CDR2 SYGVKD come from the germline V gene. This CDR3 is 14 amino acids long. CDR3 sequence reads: CAIKIAGDYNEQFF. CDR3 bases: TGTGCCATCAAGATAGCGGGGGACTACAATGAGCAGTTCTTC.

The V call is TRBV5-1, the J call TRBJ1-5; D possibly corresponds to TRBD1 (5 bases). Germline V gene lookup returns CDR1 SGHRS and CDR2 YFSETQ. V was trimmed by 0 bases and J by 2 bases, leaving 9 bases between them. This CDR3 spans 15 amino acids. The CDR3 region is CASSLEGERNQPQHF. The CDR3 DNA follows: TGCGCCAGCAGCTTGGAAGGGGAACGCAATCAGCCCCAGCATTTT.

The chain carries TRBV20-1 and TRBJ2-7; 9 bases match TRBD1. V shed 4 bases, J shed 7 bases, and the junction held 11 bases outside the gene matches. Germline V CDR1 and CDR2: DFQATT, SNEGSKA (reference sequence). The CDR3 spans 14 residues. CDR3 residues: CSAIPGQGYNEQYF. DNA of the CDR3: TGCAGTGCTATTCCGGGACAGGGATACAATGAGCAGTACTTC.

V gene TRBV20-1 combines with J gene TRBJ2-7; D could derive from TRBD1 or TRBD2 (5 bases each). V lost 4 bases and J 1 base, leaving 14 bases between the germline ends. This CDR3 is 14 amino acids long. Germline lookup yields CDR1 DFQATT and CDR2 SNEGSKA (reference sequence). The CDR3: CSATPRDQSYEQYF. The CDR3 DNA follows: TGCAGTGCTACTCCCCGGGACCAATCCTACGAGCAGTACTTC.

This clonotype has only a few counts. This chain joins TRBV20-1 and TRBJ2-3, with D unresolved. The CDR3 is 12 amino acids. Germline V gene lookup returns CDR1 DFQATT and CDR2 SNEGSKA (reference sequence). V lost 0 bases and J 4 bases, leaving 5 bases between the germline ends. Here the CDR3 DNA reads TGCAGTGCTAGAGATGCGGCAGATACGCAGTATTTT. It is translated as CSARDAADTQYF.

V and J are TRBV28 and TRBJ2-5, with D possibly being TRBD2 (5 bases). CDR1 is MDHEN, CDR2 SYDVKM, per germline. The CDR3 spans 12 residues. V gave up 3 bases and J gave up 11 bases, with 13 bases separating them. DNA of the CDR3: TGTGCCAGCAGTTTGGCCACTAGGTATCAGTACTTC. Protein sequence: CASSLATRYQYF.

The CDR3 region is CASSLPGSNEQYF. For the CDR3, the DNA is TGTGCCAGCAGTTTACCGGGGTCCAATGAGCAGTACTTC. The rearrangement links TRBV28 to TRBJ2-7; D is possibly TRBD2 (5 bases). Trimming took off 2 bases at V and 7 bases at J, with 12 bases between the two ends. The CDR3 loop spans 13 amino acids. The germline V gene encodes CDR1 MDHEN and CDR2 SYDVKM.

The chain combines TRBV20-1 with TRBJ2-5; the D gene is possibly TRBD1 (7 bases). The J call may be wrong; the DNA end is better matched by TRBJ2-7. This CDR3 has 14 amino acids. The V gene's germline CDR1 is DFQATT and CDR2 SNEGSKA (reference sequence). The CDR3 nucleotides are TGCAGTGCTAACGGCGGGACAGAGCTCTACGAGCAGTACTTC. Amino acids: CSANGGTELYEQYF.

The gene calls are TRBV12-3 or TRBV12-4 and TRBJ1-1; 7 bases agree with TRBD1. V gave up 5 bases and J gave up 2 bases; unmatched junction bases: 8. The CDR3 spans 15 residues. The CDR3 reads CASSREQGRNTEAFF. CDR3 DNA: TGTGCCAGCAGTCGAGAACAGGGGAGAAACACTGAAGCTTTCTTT.

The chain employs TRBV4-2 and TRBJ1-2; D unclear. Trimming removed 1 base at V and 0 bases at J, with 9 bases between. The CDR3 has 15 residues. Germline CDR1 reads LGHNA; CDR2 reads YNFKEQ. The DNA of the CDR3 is TGTGCCAGCAGCCAAGGCCAGACCGCTAACTATGGCTACACCTTC. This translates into CASSQGQTANYGYTF.

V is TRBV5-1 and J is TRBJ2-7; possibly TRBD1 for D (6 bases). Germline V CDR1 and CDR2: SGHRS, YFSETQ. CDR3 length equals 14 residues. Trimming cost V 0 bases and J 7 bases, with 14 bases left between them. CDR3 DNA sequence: TGCGCCAGCAGCTTGGGGTACACAGGGAATGAGCAGTACTTC. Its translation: CASSLGYTGNEQYF.

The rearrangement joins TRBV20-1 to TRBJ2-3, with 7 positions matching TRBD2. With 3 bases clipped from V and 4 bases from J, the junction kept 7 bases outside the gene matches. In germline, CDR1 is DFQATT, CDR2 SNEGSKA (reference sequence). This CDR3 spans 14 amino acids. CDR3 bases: TGCAGTGCTAGTCGCGCGGGAGTGCCAGATACGCAGTATTTT. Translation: CSASRAGVPDTQYF.

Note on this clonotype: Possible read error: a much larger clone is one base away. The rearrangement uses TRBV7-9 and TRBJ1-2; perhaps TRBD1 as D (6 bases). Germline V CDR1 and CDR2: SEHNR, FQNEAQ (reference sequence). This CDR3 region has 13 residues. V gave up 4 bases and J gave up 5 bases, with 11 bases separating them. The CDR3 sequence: CASSWGTLYGYTF. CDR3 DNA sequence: TGTGCCAGCAGCTGGGGGACACTGTATGGCTACACCTTC.

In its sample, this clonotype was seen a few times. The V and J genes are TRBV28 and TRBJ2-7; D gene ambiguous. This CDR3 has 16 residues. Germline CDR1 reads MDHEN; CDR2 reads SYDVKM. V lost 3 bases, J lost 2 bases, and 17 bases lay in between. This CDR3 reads CASSLVAQSDTYEQYF. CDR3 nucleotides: TGTGCCAGCAGTTTGGTAGCCCAGAGTGACACCTACGAGCAGTACTTC.

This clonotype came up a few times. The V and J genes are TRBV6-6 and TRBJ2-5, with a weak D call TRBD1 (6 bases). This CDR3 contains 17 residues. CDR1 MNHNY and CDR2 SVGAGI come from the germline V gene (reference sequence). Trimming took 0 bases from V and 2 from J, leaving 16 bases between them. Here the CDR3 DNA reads TGTGCCAGCAGTTACTCGAAGCAGGGGTCCTCACAAGAGACCCAGTACTTC. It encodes CASSYSKQGSSQETQYF.

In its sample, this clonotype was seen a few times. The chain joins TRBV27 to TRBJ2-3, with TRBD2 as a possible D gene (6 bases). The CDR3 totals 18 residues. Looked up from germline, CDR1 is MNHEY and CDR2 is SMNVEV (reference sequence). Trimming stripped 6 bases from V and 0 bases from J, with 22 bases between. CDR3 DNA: TGTGCCAGCAGCCCCTTGGGAGGCGGTTCTGATAGCACAGATACGCAGTATTTT. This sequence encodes CASSPLGGGSDSTDTQYF.

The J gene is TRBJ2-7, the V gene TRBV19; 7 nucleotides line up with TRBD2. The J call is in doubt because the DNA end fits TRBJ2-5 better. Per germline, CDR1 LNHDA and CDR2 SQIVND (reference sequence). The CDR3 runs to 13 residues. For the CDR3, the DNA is TGTGCCAGTACCACGCGGGAGAAGGAGACCCAGTACTTC. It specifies CASTTREKETQYF.

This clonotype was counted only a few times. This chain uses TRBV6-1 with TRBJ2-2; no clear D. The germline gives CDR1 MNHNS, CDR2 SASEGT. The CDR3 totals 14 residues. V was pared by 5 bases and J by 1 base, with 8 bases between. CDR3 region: CASSIQLNTGELFF. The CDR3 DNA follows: TGTGCCAGCAGTATCCAACTGAACACCGGGGAGCTGTTTTTT.

In nucleotides, the CDR3 is TGCGCCAGCAGTCCGGGACAGACCCATTCACCCCTCCACTTT. Protein product: CASSPGQTHSPLHF. This chain joins TRBV5-1 and TRBJ1-6; 7 nucleotides align to TRBD1. CDR1 and CDR2 from the germline V gene are SGHRS and YFSETQ. This CDR3 comprises 14 residues. The V gene end was trimmed by 5 bases and the J gene end by 8 bases; junction bases not matched to a gene: 7. Full variable domain (remainder filled in from reference TRBV5-1 and TRBJ1-6): KAGVTQTPRYLIKTRGQQVTLSCSPISGHRSVSWYQQTPGQGLQFLFEYFSETQRNKGNFPGRFSGRQFSNSRSEMNVSTLELGDSALYLCASSPGQTHSPLHFGNGTRLTVT.

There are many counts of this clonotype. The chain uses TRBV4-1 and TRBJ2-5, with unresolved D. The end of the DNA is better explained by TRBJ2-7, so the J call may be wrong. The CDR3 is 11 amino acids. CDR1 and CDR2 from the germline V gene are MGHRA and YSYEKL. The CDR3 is CASSQFGEQYF. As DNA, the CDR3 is TGCGCCAGCAGCCAATTTGGCGAGCAGTACTTC.

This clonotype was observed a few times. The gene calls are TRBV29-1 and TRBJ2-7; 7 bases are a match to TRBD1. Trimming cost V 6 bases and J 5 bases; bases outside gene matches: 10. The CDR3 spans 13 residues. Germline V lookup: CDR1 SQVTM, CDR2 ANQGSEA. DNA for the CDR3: TGCAGCGTCCTCCGGGGCACAGGGGACGAGCAGTACTTC. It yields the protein CSVLRGTGDEQYF.

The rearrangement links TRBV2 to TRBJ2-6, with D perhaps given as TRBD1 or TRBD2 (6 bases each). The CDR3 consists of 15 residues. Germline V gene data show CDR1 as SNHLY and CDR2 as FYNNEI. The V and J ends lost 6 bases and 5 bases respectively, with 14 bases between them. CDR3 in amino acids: CASRGLTGRANVLTF. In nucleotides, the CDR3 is TGTGCCAGCAGGGGACTTACAGGGAGGGCCAACGTCCTGACTTTC.

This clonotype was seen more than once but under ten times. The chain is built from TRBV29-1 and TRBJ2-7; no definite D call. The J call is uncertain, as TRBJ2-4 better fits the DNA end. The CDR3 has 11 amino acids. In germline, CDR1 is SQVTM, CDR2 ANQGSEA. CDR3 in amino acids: CSVLSGNIQYF. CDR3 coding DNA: TGCAGCGTTCTTTCCGGAAACATTCAGTACTTC.

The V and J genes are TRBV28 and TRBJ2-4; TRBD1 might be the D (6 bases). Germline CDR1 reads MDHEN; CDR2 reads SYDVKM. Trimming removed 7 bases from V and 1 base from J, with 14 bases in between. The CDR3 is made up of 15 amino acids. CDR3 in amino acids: CASTPVRGAKNIQYF. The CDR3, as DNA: TGTGCCAGCACCCCGGTGAGGGGGGCCAAAAACATTCAGTACTTC.

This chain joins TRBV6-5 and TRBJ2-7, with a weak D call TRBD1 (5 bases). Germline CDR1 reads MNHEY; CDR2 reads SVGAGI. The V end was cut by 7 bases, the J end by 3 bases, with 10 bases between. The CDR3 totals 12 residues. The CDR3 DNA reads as TGTGCCAGCATCGACAGCCTCTACGAGCAGTACTTC. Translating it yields CASIDSLYEQYF.